This TCR beta chain appears in the sequencing data of a study of CD8 T cells in ankylosing spondylitis. CDR1 is MNHEY, CDR2 SVGEGT, per germline. This CDR3 spans 18 amino acids. V was trimmed by 6 bases and J by 4 bases, leaving 25 bases between them. Study-wide results and limits: A TCR beta motif made of several highly homologous variants seemed typical of ankylosing spondylitis blood. There was reportedly significant enrichment of clones that were disease-linked in matched ankylosing spondylitis synovial fluid. In reactive arthritis synovial fluid and blood, some motif variants had been reported before.

TCRdb re-analysed the 5' RACE reads in MiXCR, keeping a single row per CDR3 protein. The profile covers 100,000 to 150,000 distinct CDR3 sequences, with around 9.3% appearing a single time and 2.5% to 3.5% taken by the ten largest. This clonotype was counted many times. Its cognate antigen is unknown. Source material: blood, either unsorted or a sorted T cell fraction (not recorded which). This TCR was recovered from a male donor with ankylosing spondylitis or in good health (not recorded which). V is TRBV6-2 or TRBV6-3 and J is TRBJ2-1, with D tentatively TRBD2 (5 bases). The CDR3 here is CASSRRKDGGKLYNEQFF. CDR3 coding DNA: TGTGCCAGCAGCCGTAGGAAGGACGGAGGTAAATTATACAATGAGCAGTTCTTC.